This TCR beta chain was identified during a study of blood T cell repertoires in COVID-19. Germline V gene sequence: CDR1 GTSNPN, CDR2 SVGIG (reference sequence). V was clipped by 3 bases and J by 2 bases; unmatched bases: 6. This CDR3 is built from 14 residues. This table comes from immunoSEQ multiplex PCR, and its TCRdb copy is limited to in-frame clones, with some not included. Of some 150,000 clones listed, 80% to 90% are singletons. The specimen was peripheral blood. The J gene is TRBJ1-2, the V gene TRBV30, with 7 bases aligning to TRBD1. The TCR sequence derives from a woman in her thirties or forties with acute or convalescent COVID-19. CDR3 in DNA: TGTGCCTGGAGATTGGACAGGCTAAACTATGGCTACACCTTC. Translated, it gives CAWRLDRLNYGYTF.